This T cell receptor beta chain was captured in a study of technical replicates of blood from a handful of donors. This clone was detected only once. Germline values: CDR1 SGHTA, CDR2 FQGNSA. The CDR3 spans 16 residues. V was trimmed by 4 bases and J by 4 bases, leaving 19 bases between them. Assay used: immunoSEQ multiplex PCR; TCRdb lists only in-frame clones, some missing. The repertoire holds over 50,000 clones, with about 90% as singletons. This chain links TRBV7-2 with TRBJ2-5; possible D gene TRBD2, 7 bases. The specimen sequenced was PBMCs. The sequence was collected from a human donor in good health. Some clones in this sample may be carry-over from other donors' samples. CDR3: CASSWGGPTTGETQYF. For the CDR3, the DNA is TGTGCCAGCAGCTGGGGGGGCCCTACTACGGGAGAGACCCAGTACTTC.